This TCR beta chain was sequenced in a study of cytomegalovirus exposure and HLA in healthy donors. General study points: Earlier analysis looked at TCR beta V segments, and most were productive about 90% or about 30% of the time.

The PCR employed 60 Vbeta primers together with 13 Jbeta primers. Assay used: immunoSEQ multiplex PCR; TCRdb lists only in-frame clones, some missing. Of around 120,000 clones listed, roughly two thirds are singletons. Trimming cost V 4 bases and J 13 bases, with 23 bases left between them. Germline V gives CDR1 GTSNPN, CDR2 SVGIG (reference sequence). This CDR3 is 13 amino acids long. Donors consisted of healthy bone marrow donors. In the case of this clone: Its matching antigen is unknown.

The chain couples TRBV30 to TRBJ2-7, with D tentatively TRBD2 (5 bases). Material: PBMCs. The receptor's source is a man younger than 40 in good health and CMV-seropositive. The CDR3 nucleotides read TGTGCCTGGAAAGGACTGATAGGTTGGAAGGAATACTTC. Protein: CAWKGLIGWKEYF.